This TCR beta chain derives from a study of post-analysis software for immune sequencing data. Findings of the study overall: With TRBV5-6, TRBV5-1 and TRBV20-1 included, five TRBV segments were more frequent in patients than in controls.

Every TCR beta cDNA library bore unique molecular identifiers. MiXCR, run by TCRdb on the PCR reads, gives a single entry per CDR3 protein. The sample contains around 710,000 distinct CDR3 sequences, around 45% of which appear only once. The J segment lost 3 bases and the V segment lost 0 bases, leaving 4 bases of the junction unmatched. Germline CDR1 is SGHRS and CDR2 is YFSETQ. This CDR3 is built from 16 residues. Only one count was recorded for this clonotype. The antigen is unknown. The chain couples TRBV5-1 to TRBJ2-1; 9 nucleotides line up with TRBD2. The receptor was isolated from a girl between 10 and 17 years old with multiple sclerosis. The sample was blood. CDR3 nucleotide sequence: TGCGCCAGCAGCTTGGCTGGCGGGAGGGTCTACAATGAGCAGTTCTTC. Protein: CASSLAGGRVYNEQFF.